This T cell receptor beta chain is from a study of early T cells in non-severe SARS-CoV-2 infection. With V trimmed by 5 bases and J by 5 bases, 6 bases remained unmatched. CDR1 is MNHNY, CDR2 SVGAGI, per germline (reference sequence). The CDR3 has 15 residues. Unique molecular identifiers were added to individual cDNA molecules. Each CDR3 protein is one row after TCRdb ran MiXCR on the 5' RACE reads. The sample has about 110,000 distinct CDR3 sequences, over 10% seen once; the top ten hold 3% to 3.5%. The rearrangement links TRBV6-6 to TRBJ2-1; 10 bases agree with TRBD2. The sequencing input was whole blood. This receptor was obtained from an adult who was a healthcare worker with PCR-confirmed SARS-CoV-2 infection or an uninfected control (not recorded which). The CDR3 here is CASSTLAGANNEQFF. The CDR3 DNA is TGTGCCAGCAGTACCCTAGCGGGAGCGAACAATGAGCAGTTCTTC.